This T cell receptor (beta chain) originates from a study of CD8+CD57+ T cells in acquired aplastic anemia. Overall study context: CD4+ and CD8+ cells, once sorted, gave DNA averaging about 3.4 ug.

Study findings and constraints: Shared by patients and controls, 25 to 35 CD8+ CDR3s were abundant in patients.

Genomic DNA constituted the template upon which TCR beta VDJ and CDR3 profiling was performed. MiXCR was run by TCRdb on the reads, yielding one entry per CDR3 protein. Among approximately 190,000 distinct CDR3 sequences listed, over 60% were seen once. As for this clonotype: Its matching antigen is unknown.

The CDR3 covers 14 residues. V was shortened by 4 bases and J by 2 bases, with 10 bases between the two germline ends. Germline assignment: CDR1 SNHLY and CDR2 FYNNEI. This clonotype was obtained from a human donor with severe aplastic anemia or a healthy control (not recorded which). The specimen was sorted CD4+, CD8+, or CD8+CD57+ T cells (not recorded which) from PBMCs. V gene TRBV2 combines with J gene TRBJ2-3; maybe TRBD2 (6 bases). CDR3 amino acids: CASSGRGVTDTQYF. For the CDR3, the DNA is TGTGCCAGCAGTGGACGCGGGGTCACAGATACGCAGTATTTT.